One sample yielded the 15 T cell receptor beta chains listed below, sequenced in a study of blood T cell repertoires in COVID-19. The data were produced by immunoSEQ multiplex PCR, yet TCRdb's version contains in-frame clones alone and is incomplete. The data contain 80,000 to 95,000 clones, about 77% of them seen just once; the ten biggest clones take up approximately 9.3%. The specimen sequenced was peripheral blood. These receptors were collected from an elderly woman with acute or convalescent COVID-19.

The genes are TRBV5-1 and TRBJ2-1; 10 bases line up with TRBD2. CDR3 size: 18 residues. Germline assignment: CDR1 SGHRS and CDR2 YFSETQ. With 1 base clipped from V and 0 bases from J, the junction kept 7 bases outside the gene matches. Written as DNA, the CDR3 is TGCGCCAGCAGCTTGAGTCTAGCGGGAGCCGACTCCTACAATGAGCAGTTCTTC. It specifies CASSLSLAGADSYNEQFF. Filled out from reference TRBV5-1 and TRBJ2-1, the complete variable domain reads KAGVTQTPRYLIKTRGQQVTLSCSPISGHRSVSWYQQTPGQGLQFLFEYFSETQRNKGNFPGRFSGRQFSNSRSEMNVSTLELGDSALYLCASSLSLAGADSYNEQFFGPGTRLTVL.

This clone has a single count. For the CDR3, the DNA is TGCGCCAGCAGCCAAGGGGCAGTAGGGGGAGAGACCCAGTACTTC. Protein product: CASSQGAVGGETQYF. J is TRBJ2-5 and V is TRBV4-3, with D possibly matching TRBD1 (6 bases). Germline CDR1 is LGHNA and CDR2 is YSLEER. The V gene lost 1 base and the J gene lost 4 bases, with 13 bases spanning the gap. The CDR3 extends over 15 amino acids.

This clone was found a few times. CDR3 residues: CASSLDPGQGPTEAFF. CDR3 nucleotide sequence: TGCGCCAGCAGCTTGGACCCGGGACAGGGGCCCACTGAAGCTTTCTTT. The rearrangement uses TRBV5-1 and TRBJ1-1; 10 positions agree with TRBD1. The CDR3 consists of 16 residues. V shed 0 bases, J shed 4 bases, and the junction held 6 bases outside the gene matches. CDR1 and CDR2 from the germline V gene are SGHRS and YFSETQ.

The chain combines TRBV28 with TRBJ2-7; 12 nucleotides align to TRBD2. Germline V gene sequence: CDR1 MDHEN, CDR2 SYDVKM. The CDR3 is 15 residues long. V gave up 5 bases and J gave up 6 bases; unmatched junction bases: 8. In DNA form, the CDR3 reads TGTGCCAGCAGTGCCTCGACTAGCGGGAGAGGCGAGCAGTACTTC. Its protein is CASSASTSGRGEQYF. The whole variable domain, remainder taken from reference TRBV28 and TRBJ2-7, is DVKVTQSSRYLVKRTGEKVFLECVQDMDHENMFWYRQDPGLGLRLIYFSYDVKMKEKGDIPEGYSVSREKKERFSLILESASTNQTSMYLCASSASTSGRGEQYFGPGTRLTVT.

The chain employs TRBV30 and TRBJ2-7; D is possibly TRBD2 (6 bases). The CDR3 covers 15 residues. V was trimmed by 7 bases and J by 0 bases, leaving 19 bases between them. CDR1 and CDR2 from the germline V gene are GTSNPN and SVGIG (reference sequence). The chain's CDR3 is CASSWGLRSSYEQYF. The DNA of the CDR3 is TGTGCCTCGTCTTGGGGACTCAGGAGCTCCTACGAGCAGTACTTC.

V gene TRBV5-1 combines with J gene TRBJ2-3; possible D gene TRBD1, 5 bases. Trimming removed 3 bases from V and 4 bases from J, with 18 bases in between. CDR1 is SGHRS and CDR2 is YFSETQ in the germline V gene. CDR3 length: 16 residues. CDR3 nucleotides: TGCGCCAGCAGCTCCCTTGACAGCACGGGCGCAGATACGCAGTATTTT. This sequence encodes CASSSLDSTGADTQYF. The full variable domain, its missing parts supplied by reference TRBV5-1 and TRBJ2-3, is KAGVTQTPRYLIKTRGQQVTLSCSPISGHRSVSWYQQTPGQGLQFLFEYFSETQRNKGNFPGRFSGRQFSNSRSEMNVSTLELGDSALYLCASSSLDSTGADTQYFGPGTRLTVL.

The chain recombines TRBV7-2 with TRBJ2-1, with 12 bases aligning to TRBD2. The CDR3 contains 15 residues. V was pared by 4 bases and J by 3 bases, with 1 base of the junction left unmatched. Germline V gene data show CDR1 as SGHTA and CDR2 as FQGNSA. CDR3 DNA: TGTGCCAGCAGCTGGACTAGCGGGAACTACAATGAGCAGTTCTTC. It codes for CASSWTSGNYNEQFF.

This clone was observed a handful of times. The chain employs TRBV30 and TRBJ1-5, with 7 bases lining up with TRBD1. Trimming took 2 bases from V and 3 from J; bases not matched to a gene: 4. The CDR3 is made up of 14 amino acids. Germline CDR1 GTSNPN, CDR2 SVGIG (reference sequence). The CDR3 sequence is CAWSTGQLNQPQHF. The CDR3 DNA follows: TGTGCCTGGAGTACGGGACAGCTCAATCAGCCCCAGCATTTT.

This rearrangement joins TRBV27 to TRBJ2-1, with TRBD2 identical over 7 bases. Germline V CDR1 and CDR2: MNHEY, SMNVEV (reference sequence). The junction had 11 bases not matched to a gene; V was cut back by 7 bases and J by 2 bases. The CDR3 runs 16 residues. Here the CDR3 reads CASTPLAGMAYNEQFF. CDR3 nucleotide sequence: TGTGCCAGCACCCCGTTAGCGGGTATGGCCTACAATGAGCAGTTCTTC.

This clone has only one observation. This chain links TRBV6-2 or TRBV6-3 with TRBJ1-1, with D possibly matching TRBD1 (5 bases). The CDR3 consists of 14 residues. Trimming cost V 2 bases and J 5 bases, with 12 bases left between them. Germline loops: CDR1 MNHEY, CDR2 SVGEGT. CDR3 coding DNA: TGTGCCAGCAGTTACGACGGGGGATTAACTGAAGCTTTCTTT. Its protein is CASSYDGGLTEAFF.

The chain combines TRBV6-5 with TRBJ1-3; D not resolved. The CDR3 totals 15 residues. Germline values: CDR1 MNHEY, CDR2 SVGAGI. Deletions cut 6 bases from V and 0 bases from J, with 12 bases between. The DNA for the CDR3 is TGTGCCAGCAGGGGAGACCTCAGCTCTGGAAACACCATATATTTT. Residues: CASRGDLSSGNTIYF.

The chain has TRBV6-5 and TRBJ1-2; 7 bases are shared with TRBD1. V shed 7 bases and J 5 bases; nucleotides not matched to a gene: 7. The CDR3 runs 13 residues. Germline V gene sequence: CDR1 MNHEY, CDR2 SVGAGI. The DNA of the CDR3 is TGTGCCAGCAAGGGGGGACAGAGGTATGGCTACACCTTC. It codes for CASKGGQRYGYTF.

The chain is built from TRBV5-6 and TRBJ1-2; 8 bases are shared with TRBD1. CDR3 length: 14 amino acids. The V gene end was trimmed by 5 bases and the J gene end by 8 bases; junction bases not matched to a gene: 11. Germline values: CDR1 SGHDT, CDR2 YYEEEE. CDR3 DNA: TGTGCCAGCAGAGCGGACAGGGTTAATTGGGGCTACACCTTC. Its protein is CASRADRVNWGYTF. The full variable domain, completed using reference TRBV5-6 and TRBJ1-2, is DAGVTQSPTHLIKTRGQQVTLRCSPKSGHDTVSWYQQALGQGPQFIFQYYEEEERQRGNFPDRFSGHQFPNYSSELNVNALLLGDSALYLCASRADRVNWGYTFGSGTRLTVV.

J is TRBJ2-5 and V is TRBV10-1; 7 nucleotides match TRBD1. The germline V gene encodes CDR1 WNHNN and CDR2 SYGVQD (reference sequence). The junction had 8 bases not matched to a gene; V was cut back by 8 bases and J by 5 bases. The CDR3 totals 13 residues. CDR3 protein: CASPEDRVETQYF. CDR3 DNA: TGCGCCAGCCCCGAAGACAGGGTTGAGACCCAGTACTTC.

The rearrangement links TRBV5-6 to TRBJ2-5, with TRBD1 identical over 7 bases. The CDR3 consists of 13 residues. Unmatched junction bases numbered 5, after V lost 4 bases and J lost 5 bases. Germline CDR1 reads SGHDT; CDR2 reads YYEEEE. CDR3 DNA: TGTGCCAGCAGCCCGACAGGGCACGAGACCCAGTACTTC. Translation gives CASSPTGHETQYF.